This TCR beta chain emerged from a study of T-cell reconstitution after alpha-beta-depleted transplantation in children. Overall study findings and caveats: High day-60 TCRbeta diversity in some patients came from surviving recipient T cells and thymic progenitors.

Points on this clonotype: The antigen is not known.

TCRbeta library construction was performed incorporating unique molecular identifiers. Each CDR3 protein is one row after TCRdb ran MiXCR on the PCR reads. The table shows hundreds of thousands of distinct CDR3 sequences, with around 16% occurring only once. CDR3 size: 19 residues. This receptor was taken from a boy less than two years old who had a stem cell transplant for Wiskott-Aldrich syndrome, so the T cells may come from the graft donor. Sequenced material: PBMCs, mostly from graft donor cells, taken 360 days after TCRalphabeta/CD19-depleted stem cell transplant. The chain links TRBV21-1 to TRBJ2-2; the table calls TRBD1, which could not be checked here. TRBV21-1 is reported as a pseudogene. The CDR3 protein is CASSKARLPVLGKAGELFF. DNA of the CDR3: TGTGCCAGCAGCAAAGCGCGACTTCCCGTCCTAGGAAAAGCCGGGGAGCTGTTTTTT.